Given below is one T cell receptor (beta chain) in context. These data come from a study of T-cell memory formation after mild COVID-19. Using its own MiXCR run on the 5' RACE reads, TCRdb lists one record per CDR3 protein. The data contain 300,000 or so distinct CDR3 sequences, around 16% of them singletons. The CDR3 covers 14 residues. V lost 5 bases and J lost 0, with 11 bases in between. Germline V gene lookup returns CDR1 ENHRY and CDR2 SYGVKD. The sequenced material came from PBMCs or a T cell subset sorted from them (not recorded which). This receptor was obtained from a man younger than 35 who had mild COVID-19 (a few samples of this study predate the infection). Cell type and time point are not known. The chain combines TRBV10-3 with TRBJ2-7, with D maybe TRBD2 (5 bases). CDR3: CAISRAVTSYEQYF. The CDR3 bases are TGTGCCATCAGTAGAGCGGTGACCTCCTACGAGCAGTACTTC.